These T cell receptor beta chains were read from a single sample in a study of T-cell reconstitution after alpha-beta-depleted transplantation in children. One entry per CDR3 protein, called by TCRdb with MiXCR from the PCR reads. This table has roughly 570,000 distinct CDR3 sequences, over 20% appearing once. Sequences were derived from PBMCs, sampled before TCRalphabeta/CD19-depleted stem cell transplant. The receptors were gathered from a boy under three years old with Wiskott-Aldrich syndrome, due to receive a stem cell transplant. CDR3s include the opening cysteine and the closing phenylalanine or tryptophan. The D gene is left open where the match is weak. For some rows the clone size is stated as once, few or many, or as a class when expanded; others skip it.

>17|TRBD1|-|TRBV27|TRBJ1-1
TGTGCCAGCAGTTTATACACAGGCGACAGGGCGGGCACTGAAGCTTTCTTT
CASSLYTGDRAGTEAFF
>13|-|-|TRBV5-1|TRBJ2-2
TGCGCCAGCTATAGCGGGAACACCGGGGAGCTGTTTTTT
CASYSGNTGELFF
>16|-|-|TRBV6-1|TRBJ2-2
TGTGCCAGCAGCCGGCCGGGACTCCCGTCTCACGGGGAGCTGTTTTTT
CASSRPGLPSHGELFF
>14|TRBD2|few|TRBV20-1|TRBJ2-1
TGCAGTGCCCCCCCGGGACTAGTAAGCGATGAGCAGTTCTTC
CSAPPGLVSDEQFF
>19|-|few|TRBV20-1|TRBJ2-7
TGCAGTGCTAGAGATTCGTCTGTGTTAGACCTGGCTAGTACCCACGAGCAGTACTTC
CSARDSSVLDLASTHEQYF
>17|TRBD1|-|TRBV19|TRBJ2-6
TGTGCCACCAACCCGGGACAGGGGGCGTCGGGGGCCAACGTCCTGACTTTC
CATNPGQGASGANVLTF
>12|-|-|TRBV29-1|TRBJ2-7
TGCAGCGCTGGACTATATTCCTACGAGCAGTACTTC
CSAGLYSYEQYF
>15|TRBD2|-|TRBV7-2|TRBJ2-1
TGTGCCAGCAGCCCCCTAGCGGGAGAGGGCAATGAGCAGTTCTTC
CASSPLAGEGNEQFF
>14|-|few|TRBV20-1|TRBJ2-7
TGCAGTGCTAGGGTCTTCGATATGCACTACGAGCAGTACTTC
CSARVFDMHYEQYF
>16|TRBD1|-|TRBV5-8|TRBJ2-2
TGTGCCAGCAGCCCGAGACAGGGAGAAATCACCGGGGAGCTGTTTTTT
CASSPRQGEITGELFF
>16|-|few|TRBV6-5|TRBJ1-1
TGTGCCAGCAGTTTTAACCCCGCGGACGGATACACTGAAGCTTTCTTT
CASSFNPADGYTEAFF
>16|TRBD1|few|TRBV18|TRBJ2-1
TGTGCCAGCTCACATTCCGACAGGGGGGTACGAGATGAGCAGTTCTTC
CASSHSDRGVRDEQFF
>12|-|few|TRBV20-1|TRBJ2-3
TGCAGTGCTAGCATCGGGGCAGATACGCAGTATTTT
CSASIGADTQYF
>16|TRBD2|few|TRBV20-1|TRBJ2-2
TGCAGTGCTAGGTTGGGACTAGCGGGGAACACCGGGGAGCTGTTTTTT
CSARLGLAGNTGELFF
>16|-|-|TRBV20-1|TRBJ2-1
TGCAGTGCTAGAGATCTGGGGGGACCTGACTACAATGAGCAGTTCTTC
CSARDLGGPDYNEQFF
>15|TRBD1|-|TRBV28|TRBJ2-1
TGTGCCAGCAGTTTACCCGGGACAGCATACAATGAGCAGTTCTTC
CASSLPGTAYNEQFF
>14|-|-|TRBV27|TRBJ2-2
TGTGCCAGCAGTTTAGTCACAAACACCGGGGAGCTGTTTTTT
CASSLVTNTGELFF
>14|-|-|TRBV19|TRBJ2-2
TGTGCCAGTAGTATAACCCCAAACACCGGGGAGCTGTTTTTT
CASSITPNTGELFF
>12|-|few|TRBV5-1|TRBJ2-1
TGCGCCAGCTCCAACGGGGGACATGAGCAGTTCTTC
CASSNGGHEQFF
>15|TRBD2|-|TRBV20-1|TRBJ2-3
TGCAGTGCTAGTATGGCGGGAGCTATCACAGATACGCAGTATTTT
CSASMAGAITDTQYF
>15|TRBD1|few|TRBV18|TRBJ1-1
TGTGCCAGCTCACGGACAGGGGGCGGCGGCACTGAAGCTTTCTTT
CASSRTGGGGTEAFF
>14|-|-|TRBV5-1|TRBJ2-3
TGCGCCAGCAACCCCCGTGGGAGCACAGATACGCAGTATTTT
CASNPRGSTDTQYF
>13|-|-|TRBV5-5|TRBJ1-2
TGTGCCAGCAGTTTGGGACTGACTTATGGCTACACCTTC
CASSLGLTYGYTF
>13|-|-|TRBV2|TRBJ1-1
TGTGCCAGCAGTGGCGGGCGGTACACTGAAGCTTTCTTT
CASSGGRYTEAFF
>14|-|-|TRBV10-3|TRBJ2-1
TGTGCCATCAGTGGGGTGAGCTCCTACAATGAGCAGTTCTTC
CAISGVSSYNEQFF
>13|-|-|TRBV24-1|TRBJ2-1
TGTGCCACCAGTGATTTTCGGTCCAATGAGCAGTTCTTC
CATSDFRSNEQFF
>15|-|-|TRBV7-6|TRBJ2-7
TGTGCCAGCAGCTTAGAAGGGAAAGGGAGTTACGAGCAGTACTTC
CASSLEGKGSYEQYF
>14|-|-|TRBV18|TRBJ2-5
TGTGCCAGCTCGCTAGGACAGAGGGGAGAGACCCAGTACTTC
CASSLGQRGETQYF
>13|-|once|TRBV20-1|TRBJ1-2
TGCAGTGCTAGCCAGACTAGGACAGTCGGCTACACCTTC
CSASQTRTVGYTF
>16|TRBD2|-|TRBV20-1|TRBJ2-3
TGCAGTGCTAGCCCCTTTAGCGGGATGAGCACAGATACGCAGTATTTT
CSASPFSGMSTDTQYF
>14|-|-|TRBV27|TRBJ2-3
TGTGCCAGCAGTTTGGTGGGAAGAGCAGATACGCAGTATTTT
CASSLVGRADTQYF
>15|-|-|TRBV20-1|TRBJ1-5
TGCAGTGCTAGAGATCGGCCAGGGCGTGGTCAGCCCCAGCATTTT
CSARDRPGRGQPQHF
>15|TRBD1|-|TRBV20-1|TRBJ2-7
TGCAGTGCTAGAGCTCCGGGACAGGGTCAGTACGAGCAGTACTTC
CSARAPGQGQYEQYF
>20|TRBD2|few|TRBV5-1|TRBJ2-1
TGCGCCAGCAGTACAGGGGTTTGGACTAGCGGGAGTGTGATCTACAATGAGCAGTTCTTC
CASSTGVWTSGSVIYNEQFF
>15|-|few|TRBV6-1|TRBJ1-2
TGTGCCAGCAGCGATTCTTCTACTAATAACGGCGGCTACACCTTC
CASSDSSTNNGGYTF
>16|-|few|TRBV6-2/TRBV6-3|TRBJ2-2
TGTGCCAGCAGTTACTCGGGGCAGCTAACTACCGGGGAGCTGTTTTTT
CASSYSGQLTTGELFF
>14|-|few|TRBV12-3/TRBV12-4|TRBJ2-5
TGTGCCAGCAGTTCGACAGGAACTCTAGAGACCCAGTACTTC
CASSSTGTLETQYF
>13|-|-|TRBV5-1|TRBJ1-2
TGCGCCACCAGGACGGGGGGAGACTATGGCTACACCTTC
CATRTGGDYGYTF
>15|-|-|TRBV4-3|TRBJ2-1
TGCGCCAGCAGCCAAAGGTCGGCCCGAACCGATGAGCAGTTCTTC
CASSQRSARTDEQFF
>14|TRBD1|-|TRBV12-3/TRBV12-4|TRBJ2-7
TGTGCCAGCAGTTTTAAGGGACAGGCGTTTGAGCAGTACTTC
CASSFKGQAFEQYF
>14|TRBD1|-|TRBV28|TRBJ2-7
TGTGCCAGCAGTTTGACAGGGGTGGCCCACGAGCAGTACTTC
CASSLTGVAHEQYF
>14|TRBD1|-|TRBV7-2|TRBJ1-2
TGTGCCAGCAGCTTCTTCACGCAGGGGGCAGGCTACACCTTC
CASSFFTQGAGYTF
>14|-|-|TRBV6-5|TRBJ1-4
TGTGCCAGCAGTTTGGGAGCCAAGGGTGAAAAACTGTTTTTT
CASSLGAKGEKLFF
>12|-|few|TRBV20-1|TRBJ2-7
TGCAGTGGTGGGCGGGGCTCCTACGAGCAGTACTTC
CSGGRGSYEQYF
>15|TRBD2|-|TRBV2|TRBJ2-7
TGTGCCAGCGGACCGGGACTAGCGGTAAGAGGCGAGCAGTACTTC
CASGPGLAVRGEQYF
>16|TRBD1|once|TRBV20-1|TRBJ2-5
TGCAGTGCTAGAAAGGACAGGGGCGACGTTAAAGAGACCCAGTACTTC
CSARKDRGDVKETQYF
>12|-|-|TRBV5-5|TRBJ2-7
TGTGCCAGCGCGCCAGGGTTCCACGAGCAGTACTTC
CASAPGFHEQYF
>16|-|few|TRBV10-3|TRBJ2-7
TGTGCCATCAGTGCGGCCGGGCCTCAGAGAAACTACGAGCAGTACTTC
CAISAAGPQRNYEQYF
>16|TRBD2|few|TRBV20-1|TRBJ2-7
TGCAGTGCTAGAGCCGCGGGAGGCCCCTTTCCCTACGAGCAGTACTTC
CSARAAGGPFPYEQYF
>14|-|many|TRBV7-6|TRBJ1-6
TGTGCCAGCAGCTTACGACCAACTAATTCACCCCTCCACTTT
CASSLRPTNSPLHF
>14|-|-|TRBV5-4|TRBJ1-2
TGTGCCAGCAGCCCCTGGACGGGCAACTATGGCTACACCTTC
CASSPWTGNYGYTF
>12|-|few|TRBV5-5|TRBJ1-2
TGTGCCAGCAGCTTCACAGTCTCCGGCTACACCTTC
CASSFTVSGYTF
>16|-|few|TRBV7-8|TRBJ2-7
TGTGCCAGCAGCTTCCGAGGCGGAATGAGCTCCTACGAGCAGTACTTC
CASSFRGGMSSYEQYF
>12|-|-|TRBV24-1|TRBJ2-1
TGTGCCACCAGTGAAAAAAACAATGAGCAGTTCTTC
CATSEKNNEQFF